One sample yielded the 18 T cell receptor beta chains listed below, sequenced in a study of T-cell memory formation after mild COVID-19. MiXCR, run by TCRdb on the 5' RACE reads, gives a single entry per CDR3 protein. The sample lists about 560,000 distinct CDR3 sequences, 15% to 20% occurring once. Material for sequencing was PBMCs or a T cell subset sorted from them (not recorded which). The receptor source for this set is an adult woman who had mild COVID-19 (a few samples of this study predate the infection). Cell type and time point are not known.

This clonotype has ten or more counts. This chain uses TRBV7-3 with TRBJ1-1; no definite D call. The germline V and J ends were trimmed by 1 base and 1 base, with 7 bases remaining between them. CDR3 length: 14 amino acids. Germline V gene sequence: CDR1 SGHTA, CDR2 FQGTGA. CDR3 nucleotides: TGTGCCAGCAGCTTAATCCCCGGGAACACTGAAGCTTTCTTT. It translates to CASSLIPGNTEAFF.

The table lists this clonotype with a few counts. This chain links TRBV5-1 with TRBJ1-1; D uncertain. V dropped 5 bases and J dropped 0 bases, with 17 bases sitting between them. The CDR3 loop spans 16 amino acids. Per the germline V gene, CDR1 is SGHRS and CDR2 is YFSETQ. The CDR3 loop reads CASSYDGYLMNTEAFF. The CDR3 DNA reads TGCGCCAGCAGTTACGACGGGTACCTTATGAACACTGAAGCTTTCTTT. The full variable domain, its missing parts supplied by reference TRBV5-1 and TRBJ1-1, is KAGVTQTPRYLIKTRGQQVTLSCSPISGHRSVSWYQQTPGQGLQFLFEYFSETQRNKGNFPGRFSGRQFSNSRSEMNVSTLELGDSALYLCASSYDGYLMNTEAFFGQGTRLTVV.

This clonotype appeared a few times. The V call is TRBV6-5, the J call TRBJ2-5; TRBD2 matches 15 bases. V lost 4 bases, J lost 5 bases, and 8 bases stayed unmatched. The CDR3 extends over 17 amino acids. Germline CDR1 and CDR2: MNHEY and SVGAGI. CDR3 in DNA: TGTGCCAGCAGTTCAATCGGACTAGCGGGAGGGCAGGAGACCCAGTACTTC. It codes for CASSSIGLAGGQETQYF.

The CDR3 DNA is TGTGCCACCGCAAAATTCAGGGGAGGAGAAGCTTTCTTT. Its translation: CATAKFRGGEAFF. The chain uses TRBV19 and TRBJ1-1, with D perhaps TRBD1 (6 bases). Trimming pared 10 bases from V and 8 bases from J, leaving 20 bases between. CDR1 is LNHDA and CDR2 is SQIVND in the germline V gene (reference sequence). This CDR3 contains 13 residues.

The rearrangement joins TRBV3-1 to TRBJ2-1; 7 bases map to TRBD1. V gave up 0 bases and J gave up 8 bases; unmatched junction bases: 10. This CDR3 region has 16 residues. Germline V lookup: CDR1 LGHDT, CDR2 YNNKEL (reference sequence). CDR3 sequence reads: CASSQDPPGQVDEQFF. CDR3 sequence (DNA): TGTGCCAGCAGCCAAGATCCGCCCGGACAGGTCGATGAGCAGTTCTTC.

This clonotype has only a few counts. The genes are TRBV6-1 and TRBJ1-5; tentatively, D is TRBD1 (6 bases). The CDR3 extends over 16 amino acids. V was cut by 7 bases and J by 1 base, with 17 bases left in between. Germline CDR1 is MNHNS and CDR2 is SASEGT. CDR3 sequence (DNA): TGTGCCAGCACCCCGTGGGGGCCGGAGAGCAATCAGCCCCAGCATTTT. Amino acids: CASTPWGPESNQPQHF.

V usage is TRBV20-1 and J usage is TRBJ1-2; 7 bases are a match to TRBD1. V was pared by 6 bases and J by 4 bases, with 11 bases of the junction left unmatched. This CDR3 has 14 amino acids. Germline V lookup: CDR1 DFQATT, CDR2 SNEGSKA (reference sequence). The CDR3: CSALTGTIAYGYTF. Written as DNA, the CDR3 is TGCAGTGCACTGACAGGGACGATAGCCTATGGCTACACCTTC.

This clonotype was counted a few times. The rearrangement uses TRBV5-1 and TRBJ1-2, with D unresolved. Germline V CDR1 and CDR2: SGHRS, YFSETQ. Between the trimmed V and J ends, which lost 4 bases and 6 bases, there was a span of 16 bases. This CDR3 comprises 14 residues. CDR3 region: CASSKLFPGDGYTF. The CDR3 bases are TGCGCCAGCAGCAAACTGTTCCCTGGGGATGGCTACACCTTC.

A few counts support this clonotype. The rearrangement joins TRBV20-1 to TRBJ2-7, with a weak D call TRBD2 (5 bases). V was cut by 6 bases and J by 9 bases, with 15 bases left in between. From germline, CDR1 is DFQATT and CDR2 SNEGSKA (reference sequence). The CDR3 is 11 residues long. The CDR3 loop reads CSAGGTAGQYF. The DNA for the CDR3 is TGCAGTGCCGGAGGTACCGCAGGGCAGTACTTC.

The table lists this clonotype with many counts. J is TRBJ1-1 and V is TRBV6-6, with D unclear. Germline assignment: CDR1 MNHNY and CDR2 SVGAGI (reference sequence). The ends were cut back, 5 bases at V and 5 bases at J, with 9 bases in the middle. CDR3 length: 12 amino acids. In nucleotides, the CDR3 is TGTGCCAGCAGTCCCCAAAGGACTGAAGCTTTCTTT. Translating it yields CASSPQRTEAFF.

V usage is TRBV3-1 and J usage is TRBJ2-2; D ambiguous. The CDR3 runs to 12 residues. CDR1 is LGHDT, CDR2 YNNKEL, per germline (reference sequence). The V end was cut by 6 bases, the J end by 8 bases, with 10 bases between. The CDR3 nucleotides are TGTGCCAGCAGAAATCGTCCGGGGGAGCTGTTTTTT. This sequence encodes CASRNRPGELFF.

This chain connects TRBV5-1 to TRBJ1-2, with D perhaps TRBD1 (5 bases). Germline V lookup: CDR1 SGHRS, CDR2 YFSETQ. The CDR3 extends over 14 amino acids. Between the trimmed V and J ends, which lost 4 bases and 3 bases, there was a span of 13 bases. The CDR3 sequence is CASSRGTADYGYTF. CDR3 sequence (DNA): TGCGCCAGCAGCCGTGGGACGGCCGACTATGGCTACACCTTC.

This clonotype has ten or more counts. The CDR3 is CASSSRTGTGSYEQYF. In DNA form, the CDR3 reads TGTGCCAGCAGCTCAAGAACAGGGACGGGCTCCTACGAGCAGTACTTC. The V and J genes are TRBV7-9 and TRBJ2-7; tentative D call: TRBD1 (6 bases). CDR1 is SEHNR and CDR2 is FQNEAQ in the germline V gene (reference sequence). The length of the CDR3 is 16 residues. V dropped 4 bases and J dropped 0 bases, with 16 bases sitting between them. Supplemented by reference TRBV7-9 and TRBJ2-7, the full variable domain reads DTGVSQNPRHKITKRGQNVTFRCDPISEHNRLYWYRQTLGQGPEFLTYFQNEAQLEKSRLLSDRFSAERPKGSFSTLEIQRTEQGDSAMYLCASSSRTGTGSYEQYFGPGTRLTVT.

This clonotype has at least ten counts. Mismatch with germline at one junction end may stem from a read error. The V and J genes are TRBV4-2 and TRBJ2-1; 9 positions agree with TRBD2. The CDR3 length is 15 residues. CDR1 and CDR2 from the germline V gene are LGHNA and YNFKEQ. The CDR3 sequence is CASSQELAGYNEQFF. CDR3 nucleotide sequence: TGCGCCAGCAGCCAAGAACTAGCGGGTTACAATGAGCAGTTCTTC.

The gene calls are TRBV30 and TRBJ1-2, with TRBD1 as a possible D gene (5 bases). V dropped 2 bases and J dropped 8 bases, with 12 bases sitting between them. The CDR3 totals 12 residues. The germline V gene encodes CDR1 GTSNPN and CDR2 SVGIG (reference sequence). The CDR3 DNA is TGTGCCTGGAGTTTTACCGGGGGAGGCTACACCTTC. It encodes CAWSFTGGGYTF.

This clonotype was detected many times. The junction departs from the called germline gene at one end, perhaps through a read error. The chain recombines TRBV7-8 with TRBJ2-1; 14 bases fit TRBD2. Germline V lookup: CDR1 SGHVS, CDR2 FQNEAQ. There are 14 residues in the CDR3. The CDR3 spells CASSLARLAGGWIF. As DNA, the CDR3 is TGTGCCAGCAGCTTAGCGCGACTAGCGGGGGGGTGGATCTTC.

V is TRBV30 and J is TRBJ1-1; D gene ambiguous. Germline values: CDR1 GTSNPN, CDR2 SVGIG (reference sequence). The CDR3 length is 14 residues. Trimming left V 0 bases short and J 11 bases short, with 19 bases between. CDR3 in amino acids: CAWSVQLGSSGAFF. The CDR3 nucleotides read TGTGCCTGGAGTGTACAGCTGGGAAGTAGTGGTGCTTTCTTT. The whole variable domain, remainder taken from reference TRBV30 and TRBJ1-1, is SQTIHQWPATLVQPVGSPLSLECTVEGTSNPNLYWYRQAAGRGLQLLFYSVGIGQISSEVPQNLSASRPQDRQFILSSKKLLLSDSGFYLCAWSVQLGSSGAFFGQGTRLTVV.

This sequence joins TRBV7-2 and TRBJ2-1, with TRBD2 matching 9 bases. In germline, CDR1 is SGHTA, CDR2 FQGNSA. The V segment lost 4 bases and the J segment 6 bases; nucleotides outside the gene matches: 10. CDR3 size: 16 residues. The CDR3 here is CASSSQGAGGPNEQFF. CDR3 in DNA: TGTGCCAGCAGCTCCCAGGGAGCGGGAGGACCCAATGAGCAGTTCTTC.